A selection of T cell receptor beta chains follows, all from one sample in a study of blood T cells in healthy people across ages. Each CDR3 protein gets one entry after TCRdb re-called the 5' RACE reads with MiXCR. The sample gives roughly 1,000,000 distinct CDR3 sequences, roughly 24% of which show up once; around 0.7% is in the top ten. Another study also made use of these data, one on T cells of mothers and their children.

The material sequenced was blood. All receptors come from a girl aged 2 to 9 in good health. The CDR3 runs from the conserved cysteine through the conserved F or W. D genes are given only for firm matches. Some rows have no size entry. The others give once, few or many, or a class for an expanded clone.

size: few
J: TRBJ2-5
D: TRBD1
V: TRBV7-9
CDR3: CTSSLDGGTGGPYF
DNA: TGTACCAGCAGCTTAGACGGGGGGACAGGGGGTCCGTACTTC

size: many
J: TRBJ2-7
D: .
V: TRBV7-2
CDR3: CASSYGEEQYF
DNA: TGTGCCAGCAGCTATGGGGAGGAGCAGTACTTC

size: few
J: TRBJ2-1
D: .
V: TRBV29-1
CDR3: CSVRTNEQFF
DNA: TGCAGCGTCCGTACCAATGAGCAGTTCTTC

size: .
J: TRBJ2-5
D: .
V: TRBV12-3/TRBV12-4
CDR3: CASSWGVIQETQYF
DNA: TGTGCCAGCAGTTGGGGGGTCATCCAAGAGACCCAGTACTTC

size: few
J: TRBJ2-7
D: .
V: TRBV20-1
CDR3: CSARNPTQTGSFYEQYF
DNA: TGCAGTGCTAGAAACCCTACTCAGACTGGGAGTTTCTACGAGCAGTACTTC

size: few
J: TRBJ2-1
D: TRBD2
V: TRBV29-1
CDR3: CSVEFGRGDNEQFF
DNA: TGCAGCGTTGAATTTGGTCGGGGGGACAATGAGCAGTTCTTC

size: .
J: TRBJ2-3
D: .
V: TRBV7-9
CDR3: CASSLGAGSSTDTQYF
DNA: TGTGCCAGCAGCTTAGGGGCCGGCTCTAGCACAGATACGCAGTATTTT

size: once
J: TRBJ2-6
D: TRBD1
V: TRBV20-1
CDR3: CSAERQGAAGANVLTF
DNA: TGCAGTGCTGAGAGACAGGGGGCGGCTGGGGCCAACGTCCTGACTTTC

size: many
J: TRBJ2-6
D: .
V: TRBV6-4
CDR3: CASSDDSSGANVLTF
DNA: TGTGCCAGCAGTGACGACAGCTCTGGGGCCAACGTCCTGACTTTC

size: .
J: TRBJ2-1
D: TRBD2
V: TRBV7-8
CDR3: CASSMALAGVREQFF
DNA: TGTGCCAGCAGCATGGCGTTAGCGGGAGTAAGGGAGCAGTTCTTC

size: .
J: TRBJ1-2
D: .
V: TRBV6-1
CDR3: CASADILYGYTF
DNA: TGTGCCAGCGCGGACATACTCTATGGCTACACCTTC

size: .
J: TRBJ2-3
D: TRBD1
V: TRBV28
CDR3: CASSPPTGEFADTQYF
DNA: TGTGCCAGCAGTCCCCCGACAGGGGAGTTCGCAGATACGCAGTATTTT

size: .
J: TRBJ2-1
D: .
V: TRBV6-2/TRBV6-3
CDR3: CASSYLGREQFF
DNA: TGTGCCAGCAGTTATTTGGGGCGCGAGCAGTTCTTC

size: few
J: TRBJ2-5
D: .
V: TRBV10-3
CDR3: CAISWDGNQETQYF
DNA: TGTGCCATCAGTTGGGACGGAAACCAAGAGACCCAGTACTTC

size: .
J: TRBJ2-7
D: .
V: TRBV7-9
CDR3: CASSPRDRTNEQYF
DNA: TGTGCCAGCAGCCCGAGGGACCGTACTAACGAGCAGTACTTC

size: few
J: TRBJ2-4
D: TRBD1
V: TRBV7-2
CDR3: CASSPPADRGENIQYF
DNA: TGTGCCAGCAGCCCTCCAGCGGACAGGGGGGAGAACATTCAGTACTTC

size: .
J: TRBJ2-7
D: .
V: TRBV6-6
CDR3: CASSYRGLREAYEQYF
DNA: TGTGCCAGCAGTTACCGTGGACTAAGGGAGGCCTACGAGCAGTACTTC

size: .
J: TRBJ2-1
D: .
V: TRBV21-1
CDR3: CASSKDHPLTSGKGNEQFF
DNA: TGTGCCAGCAGCAAAGACCACCCCTTGACTAGCGGGAAGGGTAATGAGCAGTTCTTC

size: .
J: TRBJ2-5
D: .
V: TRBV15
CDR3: CATQDEGLQETQYF
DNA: TGTGCCACCCAAGATGAGGGGCTCCAAGAGACCCAGTACTTC

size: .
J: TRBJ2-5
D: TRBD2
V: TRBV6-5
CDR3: CASSYSILRRAGEVWETQYF
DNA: TGTGCCAGCAGTTACTCGATTTTAAGGCGAGCGGGAGAAGTTTGGGAGACCCAGTACTTC

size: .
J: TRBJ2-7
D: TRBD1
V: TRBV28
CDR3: CASRPGQGLSSYEQYF
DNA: TGTGCCAGCAGACCGGGACAGGGGTTAAGCTCCTACGAGCAGTACTTC

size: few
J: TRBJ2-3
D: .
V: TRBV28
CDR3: CASSSRQGTDTQYF
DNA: TGTGCCAGCAGTTCTCGACAGGGCACAGATACGCAGTATTTT

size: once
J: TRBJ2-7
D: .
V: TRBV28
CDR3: CASTTPSSYEQYF
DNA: TGTGCCAGCACCACCCCCAGCTCCTACGAGCAGTACTTC

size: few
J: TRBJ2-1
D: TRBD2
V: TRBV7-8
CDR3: CASRRTSGNLYNEQFF
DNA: TGTGCCAGCAGACGGACTAGCGGGAACCTTTACAATGAGCAGTTCTTC

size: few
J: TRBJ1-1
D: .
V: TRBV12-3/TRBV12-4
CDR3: CASSFSATGGDTEAFF
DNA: TGTGCCAGCAGTTTTTCCGCGACAGGAGGCGACACTGAAGCTTTCTTT

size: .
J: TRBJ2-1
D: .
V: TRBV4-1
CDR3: CASSQDGVPGSQQFF
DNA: TGCGCCAGCAGCCAAGATGGGGTACCCGGGAGCCAGCAGTTCTTC

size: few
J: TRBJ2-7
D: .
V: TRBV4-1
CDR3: CASSQEGQPYEQYF
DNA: TGCGCCAGCAGCCAAGAGGGGCAGCCTTACGAGCAGTACTTC

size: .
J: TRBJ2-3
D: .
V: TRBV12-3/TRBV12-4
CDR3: CASSLSLAEGDTQYF
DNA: TGTGCCAGCAGTTTAAGCCTGGCGGAGGGAGATACGCAGTATTTT

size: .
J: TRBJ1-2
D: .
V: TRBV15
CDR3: CATSPDPHSLKNYGYTF
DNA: TGTGCCACCAGCCCCGACCCTCACAGCCTGAAAAACTATGGCTACACCTTC

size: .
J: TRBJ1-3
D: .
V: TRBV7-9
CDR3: CASSSPGHTGSSGNTIYF
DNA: TGTGCCAGCAGCTCCCCGGGACACACTGGGAGCTCTGGAAACACCATATATTTT

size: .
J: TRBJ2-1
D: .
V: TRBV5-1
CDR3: CASSANQLEQFF
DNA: TGCGCCAGCAGCGCGAACCAGCTTGAGCAGTTCTTC

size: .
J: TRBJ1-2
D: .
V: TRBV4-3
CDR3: CASSMRSAGGYTF
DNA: TGCGCCAGCAGCATGCGATCAGCGGGTGGCTACACCTTC

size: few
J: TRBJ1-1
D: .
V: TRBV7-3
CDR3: CASSRPGTNTEAFF
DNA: TGTGCCAGCAGTCGACCCGGGACGAACACTGAAGCTTTCTTT

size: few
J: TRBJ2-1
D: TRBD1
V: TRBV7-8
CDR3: CASSFRDRGQGEQFF
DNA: TGTGCCAGCAGCTTCCGGGACAGGGGGCAAGGTGAGCAGTTCTTC

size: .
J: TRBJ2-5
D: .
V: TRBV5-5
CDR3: CASSLATTGRETQYF
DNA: TGTGCCAGCAGCTTGGCCACAACAGGGCGAGAGACCCAGTACTTC